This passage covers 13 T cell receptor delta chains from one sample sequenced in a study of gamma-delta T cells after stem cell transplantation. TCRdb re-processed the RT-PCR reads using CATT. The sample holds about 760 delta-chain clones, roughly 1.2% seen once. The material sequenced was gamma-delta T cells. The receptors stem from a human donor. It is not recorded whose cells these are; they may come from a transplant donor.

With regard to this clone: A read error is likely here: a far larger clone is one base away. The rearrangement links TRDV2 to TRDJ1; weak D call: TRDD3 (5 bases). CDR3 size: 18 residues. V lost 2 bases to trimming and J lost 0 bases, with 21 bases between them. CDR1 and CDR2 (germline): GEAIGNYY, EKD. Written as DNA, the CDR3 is TGTGCCTGTGACAGTGTACCGGGGGCTGATACCTACACCGATAAACTCATCTTT. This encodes CACDSVPGADTYTDKLIF.

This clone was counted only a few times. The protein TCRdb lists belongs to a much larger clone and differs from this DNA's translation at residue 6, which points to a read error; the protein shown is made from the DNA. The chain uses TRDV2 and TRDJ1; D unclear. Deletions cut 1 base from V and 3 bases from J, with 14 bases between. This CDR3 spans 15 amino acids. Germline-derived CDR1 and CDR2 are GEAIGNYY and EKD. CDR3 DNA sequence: TGTGCCTGTGACACACTCGGAGGCCACCCCGATAAACTCATCTTT. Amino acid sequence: CACDTLGGHPDKLIF.

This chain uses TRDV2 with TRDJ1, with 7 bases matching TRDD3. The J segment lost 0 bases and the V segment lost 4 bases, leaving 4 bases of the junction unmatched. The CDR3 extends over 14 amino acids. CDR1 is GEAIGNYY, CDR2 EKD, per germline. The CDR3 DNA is TGTGCCTGTGATTCCCTGGGGGACACCGATAAACTCATCTTT. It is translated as CACDSLGDTDKLIF.

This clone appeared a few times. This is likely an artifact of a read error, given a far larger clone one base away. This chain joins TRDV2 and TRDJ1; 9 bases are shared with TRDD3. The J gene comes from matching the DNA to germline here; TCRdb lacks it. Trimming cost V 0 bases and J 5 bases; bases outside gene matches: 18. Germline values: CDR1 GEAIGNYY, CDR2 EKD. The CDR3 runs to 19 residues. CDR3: CACDTSTGGGPNTSDKLIF. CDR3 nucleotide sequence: TGTGCCTGTGACACCAGTACTGGGGGAGGCCCTAACACCAGTGATAAACTCATCTTT.

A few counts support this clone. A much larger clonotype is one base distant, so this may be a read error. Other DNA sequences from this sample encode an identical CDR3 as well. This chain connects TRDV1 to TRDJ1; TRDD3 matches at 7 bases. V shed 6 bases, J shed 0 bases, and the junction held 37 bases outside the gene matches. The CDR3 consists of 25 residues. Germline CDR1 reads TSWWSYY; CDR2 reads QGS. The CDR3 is CALGLNPGKAFLKYWGWGDTDKLIF. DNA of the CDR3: TGTGCTCTTGGACTAAACCCGGGCAAGGCCTTTCTCAAGTACTGGGGTTGGGGGGACACCGATAAACTCATCTTT.

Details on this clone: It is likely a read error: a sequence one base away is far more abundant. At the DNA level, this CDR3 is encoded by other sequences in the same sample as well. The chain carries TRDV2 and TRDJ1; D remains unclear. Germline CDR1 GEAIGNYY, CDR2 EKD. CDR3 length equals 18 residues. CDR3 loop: CACDTVGSVPGTTDKLIF. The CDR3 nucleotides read TGTGCCTGCGACACCGTAGGATCAGTACCCGGTACGACCGATAAACTCATCTTT.

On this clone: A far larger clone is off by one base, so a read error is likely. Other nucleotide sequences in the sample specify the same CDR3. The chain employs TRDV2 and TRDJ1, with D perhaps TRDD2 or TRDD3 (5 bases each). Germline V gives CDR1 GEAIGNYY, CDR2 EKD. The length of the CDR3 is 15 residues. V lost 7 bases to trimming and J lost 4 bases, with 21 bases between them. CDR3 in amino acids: CACDLLPGGNDKLIF. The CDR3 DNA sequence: TGTGCCTGCGACCTACTACCCGGGGGTAACGATAAACTCATCTTT.

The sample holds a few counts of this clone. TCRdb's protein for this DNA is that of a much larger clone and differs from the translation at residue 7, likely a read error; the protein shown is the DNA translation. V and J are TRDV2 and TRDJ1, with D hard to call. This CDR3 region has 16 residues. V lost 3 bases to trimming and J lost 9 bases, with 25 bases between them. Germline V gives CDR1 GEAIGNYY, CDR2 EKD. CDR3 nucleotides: TGTGCCTGTGACTCGATAAGCCGAGAGACTCTACAGGAACTCATCTTT. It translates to CACDSISRETLQELIF.

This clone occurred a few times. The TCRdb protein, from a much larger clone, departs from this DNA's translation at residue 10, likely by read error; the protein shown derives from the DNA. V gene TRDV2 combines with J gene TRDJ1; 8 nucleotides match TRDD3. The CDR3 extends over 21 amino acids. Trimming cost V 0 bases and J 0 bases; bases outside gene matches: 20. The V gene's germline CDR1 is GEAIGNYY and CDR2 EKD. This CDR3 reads CACDTVNGLWDTTSNTDKLIF. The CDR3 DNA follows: TGTGCCTGTGACACCGTAAACGGTCTGTGGGATACGACATCTAACACCGATAAACTCATCTTT.

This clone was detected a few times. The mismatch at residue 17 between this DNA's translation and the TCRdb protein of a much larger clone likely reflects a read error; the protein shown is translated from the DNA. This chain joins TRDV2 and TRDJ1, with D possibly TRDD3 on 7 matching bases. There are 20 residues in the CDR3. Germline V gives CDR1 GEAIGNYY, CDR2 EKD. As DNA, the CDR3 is TGTGCCTGTGACACCGTTTCTTTCCTAAAGGCTGGGGGGATCACCGATGAACTCATCTTT. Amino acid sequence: CACDTVSFLKAGGITDELIF.

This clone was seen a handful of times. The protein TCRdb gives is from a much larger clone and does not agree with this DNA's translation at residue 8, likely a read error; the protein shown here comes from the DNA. DNA for the CDR3: TGTGCCTGTGACGCCTTACTGAGGGATTCTGGACCATATAAACTCATCTTT. It is translated as CACDALLRDSGPYKLIF. The chain recombines TRDV2 with TRDJ1, with D perhaps TRDD3 (5 bases). This CDR3 is built from 17 residues. Trimming took off 3 bases at V and 6 bases at J, with 25 bases between the two ends. CDR1 GEAIGNYY and CDR2 EKD come from the germline V gene.

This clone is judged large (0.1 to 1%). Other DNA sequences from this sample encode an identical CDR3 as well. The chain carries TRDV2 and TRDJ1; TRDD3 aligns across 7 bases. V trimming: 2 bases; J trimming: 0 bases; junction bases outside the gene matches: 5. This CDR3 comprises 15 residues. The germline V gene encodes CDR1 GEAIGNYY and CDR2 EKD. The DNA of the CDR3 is TGTGCCTGTGACAAATTGGGGGAATACACCGATAAACTCATCTTT. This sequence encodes CACDKLGEYTDKLIF.

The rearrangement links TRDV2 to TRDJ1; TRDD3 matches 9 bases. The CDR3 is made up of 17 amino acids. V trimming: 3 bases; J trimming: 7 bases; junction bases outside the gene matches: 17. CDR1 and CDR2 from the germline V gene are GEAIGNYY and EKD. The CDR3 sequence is CACDSIRYTGGDAKLIF. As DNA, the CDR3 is TGTGCCTGTGACTCCATCCGATATACTGGGGGAGACGCTAAACTCATCTTT.